This entry is about one T cell receptor (beta chain). Germline V gene data show CDR1 as SGHTA and CDR2 as FQGTGA. J was trimmed by 4 bases and V by 2 bases; bases with no gene match: 1. This CDR3 is built from 14 residues. This entry belongs to a study of blood T cell repertoires in COVID-19. Study at large: The study drew acute and convalescent COVID-19 samples from the United States, Italy and Spain. Nucleic acid was either cDNA or gDNA, and it came from T cells, B-cell-depleted T cells, or PBMCs.

As originally analysed: The assay estimated nucleated cells by amplifying reference gene primers. TCRdb keeps only in-frame clones here, not all; method: immunoSEQ multiplex PCR. V and J calls and clone size are as listed in that table; D and trimming were resolved from the DNA. The table lists 250,000 to 350,000 clones, roughly 90% of them singletons. The sequence was collected from a woman in her forties or fifties who had recovered from COVID-19. The sequenced sample consisted of peripheral blood. This sequence joins TRBV7-3 and TRBJ1-1; 10 nucleotides match TRBD1. The CDR3 sequence: CASSLGTGATEAFF. CDR3 sequence (DNA): TGTGCCAGCAGCTTAGGGACAGGGGCCACTGAAGCTTTCTTT. The full variable domain, in which reference TRBV7-3 and TRBJ1-1 provide the parts outside the CDR3, is GAGVSQTPSNKVTEKGKYVELRCDPISGHTALYWYRQSLGQGPEFLIYFQGTGAADDSGLPNDRFFAVRPEGSVSTLKIQRTERGDSAVYLCASSLGTGATEAFFGQGTRLTVV.